These 8 T cell receptor beta chains came from one sample sequenced in a study of T cells in localized non-small cell lung cancer. The repertoire was sequenced with immunoSEQ multiplex PCR; TCRdb's copy has only in-frame clones and lacks some. The sample has 10,000 to 15,000 clones; 86% are singletons. The sequencing here drew on peripheral blood, taken before any cancer treatment. Receptors originate from a male donor at least 60 years old with stage III lung adenocarcinoma.

The chain couples TRBV10-3 to TRBJ1-1; 8 bases agree with TRBD1. Germline V gene lookup returns CDR1 ENHRY and CDR2 SYGVKD. Trimming cost V 10 bases and J 1 base; bases outside gene matches: 2. This CDR3 region has 12 residues. DNA of the CDR3: TGTGCCACTGGACAGGGGAACACTGAAGCTTTCTTT. Amino acids: CATGQGNTEAFF.

This clone was detected only a few times. The chain employs TRBV7-9 and TRBJ2-6; D uncertain. Germline V gives CDR1 SEHNR, CDR2 FQNEAQ (reference sequence). The CDR3 is made up of 14 amino acids. V lost 5 bases and J 4 bases, leaving 9 bases between the germline ends. The CDR3 bases are TGTGCCAGCAGCCCCGGTTCAGGGGCCAACGTCCTGACTTTC. As protein: CASSPGSGANVLTF.

The J gene is TRBJ2-7, the V gene TRBV7-8; TRBD2 matches 8 bases. Trimming at V came to 0 bases and at J to 2 bases, leaving 3 bases not matched to a gene. CDR1 is SGHVS and CDR2 is FQNEAQ in the germline V gene. The CDR3 is made up of 15 amino acids. In DNA, the CDR3 is TGTGCCAGCAGCTTAGCGCAGCGGGGGACCTACGAGCAGTACTTC. Its translation is CASSLAQRGTYEQYF.

This chain links TRBV7-8 with TRBJ1-4; TRBD1 matches 9 bases. Germline trimming cut 1 base from V and 8 bases from J; bases unmatched to any gene: 5. CDR3 length equals 15 residues. In germline, CDR1 is SGHVS, CDR2 FQNEAQ. The CDR3 region has the DNA TGTGCCAGCAGCTTAGATGGGACAGGGCTAGAAAAACTGTTTTTT. Translation gives CASSLDGTGLEKLFF.

J is TRBJ2-1 and V is TRBV6-1; D call uncertain. With 0 bases removed from V and 8 bases from J, the gap between germline ends came to 14 bases. CDR3 size: 15 residues. Germline CDR1 MNHNS, CDR2 SASEGT. The CDR3, as DNA: TGTGCCAGCAGTGAAGCCAAGGGTGTTATAGATGAGCAGTTCTTC. As protein: CASSEAKGVIDEQFF.

The V call is TRBV5-6, the J call TRBJ2-3; D may be TRBD2 (6 bases). The CDR3 loop spans 14 amino acids. Trimming left V 4 bases short and J 5 bases short, with 14 bases between. Germline V gene data show CDR1 as SGHDT and CDR2 as YYEEEE. The CDR3 sequence: CASSRETAGDTQYF. The CDR3 DNA reads TGTGCCAGCAGCCGTGAGACAGCGGGAGATACGCAGTATTTT.

This clone was recorded a few times. The rearrangement uses TRBV9 and TRBJ1-1; 7 bases agree with TRBD1. The ends lost 3 bases at V and 1 base at J; junction bases unmatched: 6. The CDR3 is 15 amino acids. CDR1 SGDLS and CDR2 YYNGEE come from the germline V gene. CDR3 DNA: TGTGCCAGCAGCGCGACGACAGGGACGAACACTGAAGCTTTCTTT. Its protein is CASSATTGTNTEAFF.

This chain uses TRBV7-9 with TRBJ2-1, with D unclear. CDR1 is SEHNR, CDR2 FQNEAQ, per germline (reference sequence). CDR3 length: 13 amino acids. Trimming left V 7 bases short and J 0 bases short, with 7 bases between. This CDR3 is CASILSSYNEQFF. In DNA form, the CDR3 reads TGTGCCAGCATCCTAAGCTCCTACAATGAGCAGTTCTTC.